This T cell receptor (beta chain) was sequenced during a study of long-term antiretroviral therapy in people with HIV. For the study at large: Some samples came about a decade before the 2015 immediate-ART recommendation, and these were the earliest. The study's findings and limits: Clones that had undergone expansion before ART dominated the repertoire at all time points. Among HIV repertoires, CDR3 length ranges were narrower than those of controls.

Per germline, CDR1 SGDLS and CDR2 YYNGEE. The CDR3 spans 15 residues. Trimming cost V 3 bases and J 0 bases; bases outside gene matches: 5. At the survey level, the v3.0 immunoSEQ assay was run. Here immunoSEQ multiplex PCR was the method, and the copy in TCRdb shows in-frame clones only, minus some. The sample consists of about 24,000 clones, 70% to 90% of them appearing once. Every donor had one or more pre-ART and two or more post-ART PBMC samples. Note on this clone: The antigen remains unidentified.

The origin of this receptor is a woman aged 25-40 years with HIV. V is TRBV9 and J is TRBJ1-2; 7 bases are a match to TRBD1. Material: unsorted PBMCs, obtained 1.8 years before starting antiretroviral therapy. The CDR3 DNA is TGTGCCAGCAGCGCCGGGACAGAAACTAACTATGGCTACACCTTC. This sequence encodes CASSAGTETNYGYTF.